This T cell receptor beta chain was observed in a study of T cells in Graves' hyperthyroidism and ophthalmopathy. Study-level findings and limits: Ophthalmopathy was distinguished from stable hyperthyroidism by 13 V-J signatures. Researchers found most expanded thyroid clonotypes above 0.001 in blood as well.

This CDR3 has 15 residues. The trim removed 4 bases at V and 8 bases at J, leaving 6 bases unmatched. Germline assignment: CDR1 DFQATT and CDR2 SNEGSKA (reference sequence). RNA transcripts provided the source from which TCR beta CDR3 regions were amplified. First-round RT-PCR targeting the TCR CDR3 was performed with the HTBI primer set. TCRdb processed the multiplex PCR reads anew with MiXCR; each CDR3 protein has one entry. The table records 500,000 to 700,000 distinct CDR3 sequences, roughly 17% of them present only once. From approximately 9.3 ml of fresh peripheral blood, PBMCs were isolated. This clonotype has a count of ten or more. What it recognizes is unknown.

The chain has TRBV20-1 and TRBJ2-1, with 15 bases identical to TRBD2. Sample: blood. The receptor's source is a woman under 30 with Graves' hyperthyroidism. CDR3 protein: CSATGLAGGQYEQFF. The DNA of the CDR3 is TGCAGTGCTACTGGACTAGCGGGGGGGCAGTATGAGCAGTTCTTC.